Listed here are 20 T cell receptor beta chains from one sample, sequenced in a study of blood T cell repertoires in COVID-19. Profiled with immunoSEQ multiplex PCR; TCRdb holds only in-frame clones, not every one. This repertoire shows 500,000 or so clones, around 90% found once; its top ten account for 0.7%. Material for sequencing was PBMCs or T cells enriched from blood (not recorded which). The receptors stem from a young woman who had recovered from COVID-19.

The V and J genes are TRBV4-2 and TRBJ1-3; D unclear. Germline CDR1 reads LGHNA; CDR2 reads YNFKEQ. Deletions cut 0 bases from V and 4 bases from J, with 10 bases between. The CDR3 covers 15 residues. The CDR3 DNA follows: TGTGCCAGCAGCCAAGAAGTGGCGGGGGGAAACACCATATATTTT. It is translated as CASSQEVAGGNTIYF.

This sequence joins TRBV6-5 and TRBJ1-4; no definite D call. The V gene's germline CDR1 is MNHEY and CDR2 SVGAGI. V dropped 5 bases and J dropped 0 bases, with 10 bases sitting between them. The CDR3 covers 15 residues. The DNA for the CDR3 is TGTGCCAGCAGTACAGATGTTGCAACTAATGAAAAACTGTTTTTT. This translates into CASSTDVATNEKLFF.

This clone was counted only a few times. The CDR3 protein is CATSARDRVAGELFF. The CDR3, as DNA: TGTGCCACCAGTGCCCGGGACAGGGTCGCAGGGGAGCTGTTTTTT. The genes are TRBV24-1 and TRBJ2-2; 9 nucleotides agree with TRBD1. V gave up 5 bases and J gave up 8 bases; unmatched junction bases: 8. Germline V CDR1 and CDR2: KGHDR, SFDVKD. The CDR3 loop spans 15 amino acids.

The V and J genes are TRBV7-9 and TRBJ1-1; D perhaps matches TRBD1 (5 bases). Trimming took off 7 bases at V and 4 bases at J, with 16 bases between the two ends. There are 14 residues in the CDR3. The germline CDR1 and CDR2 sequences are SEHNR and FQNEAQ (reference sequence). DNA for the CDR3: TGTGCCAGCAAATTAGGGCAGGGTCCCACTGAAGCTTTCTTT. Its protein product is CASKLGQGPTEAFF.

V is TRBV3-1 (or the pseudogene TRBV3-2) and J is TRBJ1-3, with a weak D call TRBD1 (5 bases). CDR1 LGHDT and CDR2 YNNKEL come from the germline V gene (reference sequence). The CDR3 has 15 residues. Trimming removed 0 bases at V and 4 bases at J, with 10 bases between. CDR3 protein: CASSQDHSGGNTIYF. The CDR3 nucleotides are TGTGCCAGCAGCCAAGATCACTCAGGGGGAAACACCATATATTTT.

This chain joins TRBV11-2 and TRBJ2-2; D possibly corresponds to TRBD2 (6 bases). CDR3 size: 18 residues. V was clipped by 0 bases and J by 2 bases, with 16 bases between them. Looked up from germline, CDR1 is SGHAT and CDR2 is FQNNGV. The CDR3 bases are TGTGCCAGCAGCTTAGAGGAGGAGGCTAGCGTAAACACCGGGGAGCTGTTTTTT. It specifies CASSLEEEASVNTGELFF.

This clone was seen a handful of times. The DNA of the CDR3 is TGTGCCAGCAGTCCCCAGCTCGCGTCGACAGGCTACACCTTC. This translates into CASSPQLASTGYTF. This chain connects TRBV28 to TRBJ1-2; D gene uncertain. The CDR3 loop spans 14 amino acids. CDR1 is MDHEN and CDR2 is SYDVKM in the germline V gene. Trimming took off 5 bases at V and 8 bases at J, with 18 bases between the two ends.

The V call is TRBV19, the J call TRBJ2-5, with TRBD1 matching over 9 bases. Looked up from germline, CDR1 is LNHDA and CDR2 is SQIVND (reference sequence). Trimming at V came to 6 bases and at J to 4 bases, leaving 3 bases not matched to a gene. This CDR3 has 13 amino acids. The CDR3 DNA reads as TGTGCCAGTAGGGACAGGGGAAGAGAGACCCAGTACTTC. Amino acids: CASRDRGRETQYF.

The chain is built from TRBV5-1 and TRBJ2-2; 8 bases are shared with TRBD1. Germline V gene data show CDR1 as SGHRS and CDR2 as YFSETQ. This CDR3 has 13 amino acids. V trimming: 0 bases; J trimming: 14 bases; junction bases outside the gene matches: 6. The CDR3 reads CASSLERQGTLFF. CDR3 DNA sequence: TGCGCCAGCAGCTTGGAGCGACAGGGGACCCTGTTTTTT.

V is TRBV6-1 and J is TRBJ1-1, with 7 nucleotides matching TRBD1. V dropped 6 bases and J dropped 7; count of bases not matched to a gene: 5. Germline values: CDR1 MNHNS, CDR2 SASEGT. The CDR3 sequence is 12 residues long. CDR3 sequence reads: CASRRGGNEAFF. The CDR3 bases are TGTGCCAGCAGGAGAGGGGGCAATGAAGCTTTCTTT.

This rearrangement joins TRBV7-2 to TRBJ1-6; D ambiguous. The CDR3 consists of 14 residues. V shed 3 bases and J shed 9 bases, with 12 bases lying between them. Germline assignment: CDR1 SGHTA and CDR2 FQGNSA. The CDR3 is CASSFPEVGSPLHF. The CDR3, as DNA: TGTGCCAGCAGCTTCCCCGAGGTGGGTTCACCCCTCCACTTT.

The genes are TRBV5-1 and TRBJ2-7; 8 nucleotides agree with TRBD1. This CDR3 contains 15 residues. Trimming cost V 4 bases and J 3 bases; bases outside gene matches: 9. Germline lookup yields CDR1 SGHRS and CDR2 YFSETQ. The CDR3 nucleotides are TGCGCCAGCAGCCGATCGACAGGGGATCTCTACGAGCAGTACTTC. Translation: CASSRSTGDLYEQYF.

The chain has TRBV7-2 and TRBJ1-5; maybe TRBD1 (6 bases). Germline-derived CDR1 and CDR2 are SGHTA and FQGNSA. The CDR3 has 15 residues. Trimming cost V 1 base and J 3 bases, with 10 bases left between them. This CDR3 reads CASSLETGTNQPQHF. The DNA for the CDR3 is TGTGCCAGCAGCTTAGAAACAGGGACCAATCAGCCCCAGCATTTT.

The chain combines TRBV3-1 (or the pseudogene TRBV3-2) with TRBJ1-6; the D is unclear. V was cut by 1 base and J by 6 bases, with 10 bases left in between. The CDR3 is 15 residues long. From germline, CDR1 is LGHDT and CDR2 YNNKEL (reference sequence). The CDR3 spells CASSQARLGNSPLHF. The CDR3 DNA sequence: TGTGCCAGCAGCCAAGCTCGACTTGGTAATTCACCCCTCCACTTT.

This chain connects TRBV4-2 to TRBJ1-1; D gene uncertain. Germline loops: CDR1 LGHNA, CDR2 YNFKEQ. V was pared by 3 bases and J by 8 bases, with 19 bases between. The CDR3 length is 15 residues. Here the CDR3 reads CASSQAVLEGGEAFF. The CDR3 DNA follows: TGTGCCAGCAGCCAGGCCGTATTGGAGGGTGGGGAAGCTTTCTTT.

As DNA, the CDR3 is TGTGCCAGCAGTTTGTCTAGCTCTGGAAACACCATATATTTT. Encoded protein: CASSLSSSGNTIYF. The chain carries TRBV28 and TRBJ1-3; no reliable D call. Per the germline V gene, CDR1 is MDHEN and CDR2 is SYDVKM. CDR3 length equals 14 residues. Trimming took 3 bases from V and 0 from J, leaving 6 bases between them.

This clone was found once. The rearrangement joins TRBV2 to TRBJ1-1, with TRBD1 as a possible D gene (5 bases). CDR1 is SNHLY and CDR2 is FYNNEI in the germline V gene. The CDR3 is 14 residues long. Deletions cut 8 bases from V and 4 bases from J, with 17 bases between. CDR3 region: CASDFKGFFTEAFF. The CDR3 DNA reads TGTGCCAGCGACTTCAAGGGGTTTTTCACTGAAGCTTTCTTT.

This chain joins TRBV5-4 and TRBJ1-1, with D perhaps TRBD1 (6 bases). The CDR3 loop spans 14 amino acids. The ends were cut back, 4 bases at V and 8 bases at J, with 18 bases in the middle. Germline CDR1 reads SGHNT; CDR2 reads YYREEE (reference sequence). CDR3 sequence reads: CASSPGGGNPEAFF. CDR3 nucleotide sequence: TGTGCCAGCAGCCCGGGAGGGGGTAACCCGGAAGCTTTCTTT.

This clone was seen just once. The chain links TRBV7-8 to TRBJ1-3, with 8 positions matching TRBD1. Per germline, CDR1 SGHVS and CDR2 FQNEAQ. The CDR3 is made up of 15 amino acids. V dropped 5 bases and J dropped 2; count of bases not matched to a gene: 5. CDR3 sequence: CASSADRGTGNTIYF. CDR3 nucleotides: TGTGCCAGCAGCGCCGACAGGGGTACTGGAAACACCATATATTTT.

The chain joins TRBV30 to TRBJ1-2; TRBD1 agrees at 8 bases. The CDR3 is 13 amino acids. V shed 2 bases and J 12 bases; nucleotides not matched to a gene: 11. The V gene's germline CDR1 is GTSNPN and CDR2 SVGIG (reference sequence). In DNA form, the CDR3 reads TGTGCCTGGAGTCACACCACCGGGACAGGAAACACCTTC. As protein: CAWSHTTGTGNTF.